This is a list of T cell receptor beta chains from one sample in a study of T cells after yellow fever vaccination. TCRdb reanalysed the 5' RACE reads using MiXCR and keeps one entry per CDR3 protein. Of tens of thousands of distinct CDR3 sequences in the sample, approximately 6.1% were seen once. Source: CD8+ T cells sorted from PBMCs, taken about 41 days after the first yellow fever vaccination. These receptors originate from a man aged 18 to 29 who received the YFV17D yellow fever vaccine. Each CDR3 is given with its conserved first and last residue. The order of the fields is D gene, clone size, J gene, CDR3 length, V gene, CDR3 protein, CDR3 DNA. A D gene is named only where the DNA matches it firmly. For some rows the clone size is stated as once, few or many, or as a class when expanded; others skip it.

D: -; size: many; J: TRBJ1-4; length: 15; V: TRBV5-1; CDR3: CASSATGTTNEKLFF; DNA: TGCGCCAGCAGCGCAACAGGAACAACTAATGAAAAACTGTTTTTT
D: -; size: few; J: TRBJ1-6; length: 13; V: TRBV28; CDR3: CASSFRANSPLHF; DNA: TGTGCCAGCAGTTTCAGGGCTAATTCACCCCTCCACTTT
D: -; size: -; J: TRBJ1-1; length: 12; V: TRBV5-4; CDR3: CASSDGGTEAFF; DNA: TGTGCCAGCAGCGACGGAGGGACTGAAGCTTTCTTT
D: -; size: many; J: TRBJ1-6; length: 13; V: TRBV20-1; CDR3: CSAMLRLRSPLHF; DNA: TGCAGTGCCATGCTCAGGCTGCGTTCACCCCTCCACTTT
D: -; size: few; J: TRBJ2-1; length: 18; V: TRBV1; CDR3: CTSSQGGLAVSSYNEQFF; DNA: TGCACCAGCAGCCAAGGGGGACTAGCGGTTAGCTCCTACAATGAGCAGTTCTTC
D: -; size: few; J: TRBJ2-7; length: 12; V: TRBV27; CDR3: CASSSTGDEQYF; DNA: TGTGCCAGCAGTTCCACGGGGGACGAGCAGTACTTC
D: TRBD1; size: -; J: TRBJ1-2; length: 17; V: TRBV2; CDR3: CASSGGIGTGDNYGYTF; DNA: TGTGCCAGCAGTGGGGGGATTGGGACAGGGGATAACTATGGCTACACCTTC
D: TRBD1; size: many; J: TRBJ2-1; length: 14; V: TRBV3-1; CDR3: CASSPPTGYNEQFF; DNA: TGTGCCAGCAGCCCCCCGACAGGGTACAATGAGCAGTTCTTC
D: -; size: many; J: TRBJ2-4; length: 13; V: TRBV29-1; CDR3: CSVITAAKNIQYF; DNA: TGCAGCGTTATAACAGCAGCCAAAAACATTCAGTACTTC
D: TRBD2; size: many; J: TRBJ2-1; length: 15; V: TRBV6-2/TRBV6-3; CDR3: CASSYGGGVYNEQFF; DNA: TGTGCCAGCAGTTACGGCGGGGGGGTCTACAATGAGCAGTTCTTC
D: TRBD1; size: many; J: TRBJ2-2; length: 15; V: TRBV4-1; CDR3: CASSLRTGYTGELFF; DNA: TGCGCCAGCAGCCTACGGACAGGGTACACCGGGGAGCTGTTTTTT